A selection of T cell receptor beta chains follows, all from one sample in a study of breast tumors, draining lymph nodes, adjacent tissues. TCRdb re-called the multiplex PCR reads with MiXCR, one entry per CDR3 protein. This sample carries some 170,000 distinct CDR3 sequences, approximately 33% of them seen once, and the ten largest clones take more than 3.5%. Source material: axillary lymph node tissue. The receptors come from a female donor with breast cancer. Some clones in this sample may be carry-over from other donors' samples. Both conserved end residues are part of each CDR3. D genes are given only for firm matches. Size values are once, few and many counts, or a class for expanded clones, and some rows have none.

D	J	V	size	CDR3	DNA
TRBD1	TRBJ1-4	TRBV15	NA	CATSRDGQGVVGEKLFF	TGTGCCACCAGCAGAGATGGGCAGGGGGTGGTGGGTGAAAAACTGTTTTTT
TRBD2	TRBJ2-1	TRBV9	NA	CASSEGLAGYNEPFF	TGTGCCAGCAGCGAGGGACTAGCGGGATACAATGAGCCGTTCTTC
NA	TRBJ2-5	TRBV3-1	many	CASSEATPMHF	TGTGCCAGCAGCGAAGCTACTCCTATGCACTTC
NA	TRBJ1-4	TRBV6-1	NA	CASSEKSSATNEKLFF	TGTGCCAGCAGTGAAAAATCTTCTGCAACTAATGAAAAACTGTTTTTT
NA	TRBJ2-1	TRBV24-1	many	CATSDSKGRGVSYNEQFF	TGTGCCACCAGTGATTCGAAAGGACGGGGTGTATCCTACAATGAGCAGTTCTTC
NA	TRBJ2-6	TRBV18	many	CASSPQSGANVLTF	TGTGCCAGCTCACCGCAATCTGGGGCCAACGTCCTGACTTTC
NA	TRBJ2-3	TRBV5-1	NA	CASSLVGTDTQYF	TGCGCCAGCAGCTTGGTTGGCACAGATACGCAGTATTTT
NA	TRBJ2-5	TRBV11-1	NA	CASSGGRGETQYF	TGTGCCAGCAGCGGGGGGCGCGGGGAGACCCAGTACTTC
NA	TRBJ1-5	TRBV6-2/TRBV6-3	few	CASSPGEVQPQHF	TGTGCCAGCAGTCCAGGGGAGGTTCAGCCCCAGCATTTT
TRBD1	TRBJ1-1	TRBV20-1	NA	CSARVSQGEVEAFF	TGCAGTGCTAGAGTGTCCCAGGGGGAGGTTGAAGCTTTCTTT
NA	TRBJ1-2	TRBV2	NA	CATSDPRVGYGYTF	TGTGCCACCAGTGACCCCAGGGTGGGCTATGGCTACACCTTC
NA	TRBJ2-2	TRBV7-2	NA	CASSLARGNTRELFF	TGTGCCAGCAGTTTGGCCAGGGGTAACACCAGGGAGCTGTTTTTT
NA	TRBJ1-1	TRBV5-1	NA	CASAGSQGLNTEAFF	TGCGCCAGCGCGGGGTCCCAGGGTTTGAACACTGAAGCTTTCTTT
NA	TRBJ2-2	TRBV4-3	many	CASSLGGGELFF	TGCGCCAGCAGCCTTGGGGGGGGGGAGCTGTTTTTT
NA	TRBJ2-3	TRBV10-2	many	CASTQGGDTQYF	TGCGCCAGCACACAGGGCGGAGATACGCAGTATTTT
NA	TRBJ1-5	TRBV15	NA	CATSRDLANNQPQHF	TGTGCCACCAGCAGAGATCTGGCAAACAATCAGCCCCAGCATTTT
NA	TRBJ1-2	TRBV12-3/TRBV12-4	NA	CASSFTGRGHTF	TGTGCCAGCAGTTTCACGGGACGTGGCCACACCTTC
NA	TRBJ2-2	TRBV19	once	CASGGTANTGELFF	TGTGCCAGTGGTGGTACCGCCAACACCGGGGAGCTGTTTTTT
NA	TRBJ2-6	TRBV6-4	many	CASSEGFGANVLTF	TGTGCCAGCAGTGAAGGGTTTGGGGCCAACGTCCTGACTTTC
TRBD1	TRBJ1-2	TRBV7-8	NA	CASSLAPGQGRGYGYTF	TGTGCCAGCAGCTTAGCTCCGGGACAGGGGAGGGGATATGGCTACACCTTC
NA	TRBJ1-6	TRBV20-1	many	CSATGGPNLHF	TGCAGTGCAACCGGGGGGCCGAACCTCCACTTT
NA	TRBJ2-7	TRBV5-4	many	CASSLGGSDYEQYF	TGTGCCAGCAGCTTGGGGGGCAGTGACTACGAGCAGTACTTC
NA	TRBJ1-3	TRBV5-1	many	CASSLEGGGNTIYF	TGCGCCAGCAGCTTGGAGGGGGGCGGAAACACCATATATTTT
NA	TRBJ2-4	TRBV30	many	CAWNNRGFAKNIQYF	TGTGCCTGGAACAACAGAGGATTCGCCAAAAACATTCAGTACTTC
TRBD2	TRBJ2-3	TRBV24-1	NA	CATSDRTSGGTDTQYF	TGTGCCACCAGTGACCGGACTAGCGGGGGCACAGATACGCAGTATTTT
NA	TRBJ1-3	TRBV9	NA	CASRGVAPYGYTIYF	TGTGCCAGCCGCGGGGTCGCGCCCTATGGCTACACCATATATTTT
NA	TRBJ1-5	TRBV4-1	many	CASSQDVDQPQHF	TGCGCCAGCAGCCAAGATGTGGATCAGCCCCAGCATTTT
TRBD1	TRBJ2-1	TRBV20-1	many	CSARVSGGLYNEQFF	TGCAGTGCTAGAGTGTCAGGGGGCCTTTACAATGAGCAGTTCTTC